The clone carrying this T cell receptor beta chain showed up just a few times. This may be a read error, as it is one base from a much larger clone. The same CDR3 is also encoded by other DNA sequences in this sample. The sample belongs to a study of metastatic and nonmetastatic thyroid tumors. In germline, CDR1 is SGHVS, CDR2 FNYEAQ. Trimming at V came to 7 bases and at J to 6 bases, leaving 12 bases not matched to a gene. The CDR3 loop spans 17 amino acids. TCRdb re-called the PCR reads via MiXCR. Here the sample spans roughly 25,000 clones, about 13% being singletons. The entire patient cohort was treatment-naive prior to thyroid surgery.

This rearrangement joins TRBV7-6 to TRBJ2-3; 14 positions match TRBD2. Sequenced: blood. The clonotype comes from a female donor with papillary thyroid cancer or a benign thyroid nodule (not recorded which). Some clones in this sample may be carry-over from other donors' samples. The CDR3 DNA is TGTGCCAGCACGGGACTAGCGGGAGACCGTCCCACGGATACGCAGTATTTT. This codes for CASTGLAGDRPTDTQYF.